Described below is a single T cell receptor (beta chain) sequence and its context. The sample originates from a study of T cell responses to AZD1222 COVID-19 vaccine. Germline CDR1 and CDR2: MGHRA and YSYEKL. Trimming took off 1 base at V and 11 bases at J, with 12 bases between the two ends. CDR3 length equals 14 residues. The data were produced by immunoSEQ multiplex PCR, yet TCRdb's version contains in-frame clones alone and is incomplete. The repertoire includes about 72,000 clones, around nine tenths of them detected once, and more than 20% sits in the top ten. This sequence originates from an adult in good health. Source: peripheral blood, taken on day 0 of AZD1222 vaccination. V and J are TRBV4-1 and TRBJ1-6, with D possibly being TRBD1 (5 bases). The CDR3 DNA reads as TGCGCCAGCAGCCAAGGCCAGGGCCGACCACCCCTCCACTTT. Its protein product is CASSQGQGRPPLHF.